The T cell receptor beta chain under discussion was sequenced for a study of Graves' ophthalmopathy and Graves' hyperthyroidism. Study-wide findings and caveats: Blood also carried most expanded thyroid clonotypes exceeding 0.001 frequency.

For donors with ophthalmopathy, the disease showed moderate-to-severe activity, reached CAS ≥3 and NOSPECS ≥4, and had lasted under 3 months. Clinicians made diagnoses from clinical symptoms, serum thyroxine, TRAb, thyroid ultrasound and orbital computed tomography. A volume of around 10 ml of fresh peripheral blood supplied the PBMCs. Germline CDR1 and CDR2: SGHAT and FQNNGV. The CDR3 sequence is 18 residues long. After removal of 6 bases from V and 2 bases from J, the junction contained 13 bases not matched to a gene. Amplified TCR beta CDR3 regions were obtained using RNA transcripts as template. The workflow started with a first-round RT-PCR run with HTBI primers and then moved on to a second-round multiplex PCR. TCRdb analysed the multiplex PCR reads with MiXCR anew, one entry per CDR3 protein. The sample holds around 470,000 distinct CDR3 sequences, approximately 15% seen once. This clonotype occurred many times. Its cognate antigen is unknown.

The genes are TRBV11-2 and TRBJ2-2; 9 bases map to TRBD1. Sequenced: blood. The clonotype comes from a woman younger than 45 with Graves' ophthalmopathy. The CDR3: CASRYIPGQGHNTGELFF. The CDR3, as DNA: TGTGCCAGCAGGTACATACCGGGACAGGGACACAACACCGGGGAGCTGTTTTTT.